The present TCR beta chain was sequenced within a study of T cells after yellow fever vaccination. They built TCR cDNA with 5'RACE template switching, a step that put in a universal primer site and UMIs. MiXCR was run by TCRdb on the 5' RACE reads, yielding one entry per CDR3 protein. The sample includes over 150,000 distinct CDR3 sequences, 5.5% to 7.5% seen only once; the top ten take roughly 3%. Findings and limits, study-wide: Most clones from primary vaccination resurfaced after the booster (around 97% CD4, 88% CD8). Contamination by abundant bulk-population clonotypes could be present in FACS-sorted repertoires.

This clonotype has only a few counts. Its matching antigen is unknown. The CDR3 is made up of 14 amino acids. V was trimmed by 3 bases and J by 3 bases, leaving 12 bases between them. Germline CDR1 and CDR2: DFQATT and SNEGSKA (reference sequence). This specimen consisted of CD4+ T cells sorted from PBMCs, obtained on the day of the first yellow fever vaccination. The chain is built from TRBV20-1 and TRBJ2-1; D uncertain. This clonotype originated in a man younger than 35 who received the YFV17D yellow fever vaccine. The CDR3 loop is CSARDARNYNEQFF. CDR3 nucleotide sequence: TGCAGTGCTAGGGACGCTAGGAACTACAATGAGCAGTTCTTC.